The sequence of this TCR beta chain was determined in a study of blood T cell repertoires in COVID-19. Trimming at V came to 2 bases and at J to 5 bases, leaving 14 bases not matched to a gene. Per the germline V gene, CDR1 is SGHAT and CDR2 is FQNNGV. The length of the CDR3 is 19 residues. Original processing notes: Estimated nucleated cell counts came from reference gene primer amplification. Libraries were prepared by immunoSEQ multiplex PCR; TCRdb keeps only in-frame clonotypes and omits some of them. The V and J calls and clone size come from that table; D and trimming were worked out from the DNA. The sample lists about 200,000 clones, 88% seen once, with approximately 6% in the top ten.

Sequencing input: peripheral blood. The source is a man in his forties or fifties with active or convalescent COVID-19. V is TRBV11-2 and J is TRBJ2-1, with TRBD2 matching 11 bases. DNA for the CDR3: TGTGCCAGCAGCTTACGTGCCCTACCGGGACTAGCGGTCAACAATGAGCAGTTCTTC. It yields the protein CASSLRALPGLAVNNEQFF.